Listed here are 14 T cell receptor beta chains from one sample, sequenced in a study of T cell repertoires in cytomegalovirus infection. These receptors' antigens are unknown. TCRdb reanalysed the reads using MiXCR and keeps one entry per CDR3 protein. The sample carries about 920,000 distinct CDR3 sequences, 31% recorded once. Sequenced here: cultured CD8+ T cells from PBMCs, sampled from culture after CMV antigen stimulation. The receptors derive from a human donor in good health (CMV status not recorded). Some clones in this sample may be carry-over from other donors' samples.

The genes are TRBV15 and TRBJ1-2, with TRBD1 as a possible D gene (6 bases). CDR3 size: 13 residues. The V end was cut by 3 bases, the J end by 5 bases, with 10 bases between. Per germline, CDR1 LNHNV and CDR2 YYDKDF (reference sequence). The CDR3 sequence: CATSSGQFYGYTF. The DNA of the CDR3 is TGTGCCACCAGCAGCGGACAGTTTTATGGCTACACCTTC.

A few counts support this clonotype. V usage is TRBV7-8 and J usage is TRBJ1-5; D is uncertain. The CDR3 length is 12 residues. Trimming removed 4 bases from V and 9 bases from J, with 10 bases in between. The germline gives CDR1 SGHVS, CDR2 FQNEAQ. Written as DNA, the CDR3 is TGTGCCAGCAGCTCCGGATCTCTGCCCCAGCATTTT. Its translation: CASSSGSLPQHF.

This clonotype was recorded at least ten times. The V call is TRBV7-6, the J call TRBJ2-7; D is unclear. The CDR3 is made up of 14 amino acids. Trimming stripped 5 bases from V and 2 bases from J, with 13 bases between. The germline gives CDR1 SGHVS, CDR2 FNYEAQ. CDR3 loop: CASSPSSSPYEQYF. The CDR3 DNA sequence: TGTGCCAGCAGCCCATCCAGTAGCCCCTACGAGCAGTACTTC. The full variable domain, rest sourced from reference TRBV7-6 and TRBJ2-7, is GAGVSQSPRYKVTKRGQDVALRCDPISGHVSLYWYRQALGQGPEFLTYFNYEAQQDKSGLPNDRFSAERPEGSISTLTIQRTEQRDSAMYRCASSPSSSPYEQYFGPGTRLTVT.

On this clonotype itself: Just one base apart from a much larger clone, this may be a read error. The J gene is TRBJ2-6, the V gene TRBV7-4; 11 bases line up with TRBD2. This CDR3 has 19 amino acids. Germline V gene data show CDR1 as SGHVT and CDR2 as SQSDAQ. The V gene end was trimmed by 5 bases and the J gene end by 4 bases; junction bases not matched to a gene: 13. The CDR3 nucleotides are TGTGCCAGCAGCCTGACCGGGACTAGCGGTATGTTGGGGGCCAACGTCCTGACTTTC. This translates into CASSLTGTSGMLGANVLTF.

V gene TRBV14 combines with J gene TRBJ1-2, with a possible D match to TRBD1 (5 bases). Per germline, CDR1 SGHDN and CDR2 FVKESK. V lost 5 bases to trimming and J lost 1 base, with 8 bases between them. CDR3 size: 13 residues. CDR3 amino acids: CASSYRSNYGYTF. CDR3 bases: TGTGCCAGCAGCTACAGGAGTAACTATGGCTACACCTTC.

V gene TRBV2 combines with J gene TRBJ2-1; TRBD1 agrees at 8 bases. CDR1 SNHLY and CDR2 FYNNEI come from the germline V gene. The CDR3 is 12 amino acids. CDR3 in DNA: TGTGTAAAAGGGACAGGCTACAATGAGCAGTTCTTC. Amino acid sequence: CVKGTGYNEQFF. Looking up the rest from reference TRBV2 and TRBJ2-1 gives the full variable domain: EPEVTQTPSHQVTQMGQEVILRCVPISNHLYFYWYRQILGQKVEFLVSFYNNEISEKSEIFDDQFSVERPDGSNFTLKIRSTKLEDSAMYFCVKGTGYNEQFFGPGTRLTVL.

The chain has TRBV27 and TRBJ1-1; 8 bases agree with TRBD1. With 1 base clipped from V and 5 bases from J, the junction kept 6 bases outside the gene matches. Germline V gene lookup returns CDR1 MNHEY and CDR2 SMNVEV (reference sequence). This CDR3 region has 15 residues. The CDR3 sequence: CASSLFRGRKTEAFF. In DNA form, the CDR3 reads TGTGCCAGCAGTTTATTCAGGGGGCGGAAGACTGAAGCTTTCTTT.

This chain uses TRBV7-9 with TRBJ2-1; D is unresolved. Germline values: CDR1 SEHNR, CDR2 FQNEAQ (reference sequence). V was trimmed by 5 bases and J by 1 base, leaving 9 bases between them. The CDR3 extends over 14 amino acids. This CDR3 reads CASSPQRSYNEQFF. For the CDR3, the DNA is TGTGCCAGCAGCCCCCAGAGGTCCTACAATGAGCAGTTCTTC.

The CDR3 is CASSGQVPRVYNEQFF. The DNA for the CDR3 is TGTGCCAGCAGCGGACAGGTCCCTAGAGTTTACAATGAGCAGTTCTTC. This rearrangement joins TRBV6-1 to TRBJ2-1; TRBD1 agrees at 7 bases. Germline-derived CDR1 and CDR2 are MNHNS and SASEGT. The length of the CDR3 is 16 residues. The V gene end was trimmed by 6 bases and the J gene end by 4 bases; junction bases not matched to a gene: 12.

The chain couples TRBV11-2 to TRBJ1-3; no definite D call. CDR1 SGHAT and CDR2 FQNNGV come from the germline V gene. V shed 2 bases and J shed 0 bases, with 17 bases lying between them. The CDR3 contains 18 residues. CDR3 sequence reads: CASSLRPWETSSGNTIYF. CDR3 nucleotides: TGTGCCAGCAGCTTAAGACCGTGGGAAACCTCCTCTGGAAACACCATATATTTT.

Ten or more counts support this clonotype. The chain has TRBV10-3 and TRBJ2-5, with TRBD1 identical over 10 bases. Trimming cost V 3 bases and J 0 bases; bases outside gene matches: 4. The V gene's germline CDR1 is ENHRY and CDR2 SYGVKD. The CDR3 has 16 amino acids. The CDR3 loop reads CAISDRDRGDQETQYF. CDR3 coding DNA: TGTGCCATCAGTGACCGGGACAGGGGAGACCAAGAGACCCAGTACTTC.

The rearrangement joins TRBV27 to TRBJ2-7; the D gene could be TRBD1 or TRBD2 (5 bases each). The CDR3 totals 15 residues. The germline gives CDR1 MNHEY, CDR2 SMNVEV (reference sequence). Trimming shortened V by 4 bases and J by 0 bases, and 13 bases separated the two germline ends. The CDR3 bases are TGTGCCAGCAGTTCCCGGGGCGCCAGCTCCTACGAGCAGTACTTC. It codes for CASSSRGASSYEQYF.

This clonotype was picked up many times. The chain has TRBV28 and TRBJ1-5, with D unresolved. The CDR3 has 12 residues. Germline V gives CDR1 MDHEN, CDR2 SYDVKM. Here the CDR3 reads CVSWDVDQPQHF. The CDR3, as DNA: TGTGTTTCATGGGATGTGGATCAGCCCCAGCATTTT.

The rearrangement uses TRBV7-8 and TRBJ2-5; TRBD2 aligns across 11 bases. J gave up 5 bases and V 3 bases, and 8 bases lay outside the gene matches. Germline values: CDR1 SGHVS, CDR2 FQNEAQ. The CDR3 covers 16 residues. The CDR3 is CASSFLTSGTGETQYF. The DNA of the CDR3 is TGTGCCAGCAGCTTTTTGACTAGCGGGACAGGGGAGACCCAGTACTTC.